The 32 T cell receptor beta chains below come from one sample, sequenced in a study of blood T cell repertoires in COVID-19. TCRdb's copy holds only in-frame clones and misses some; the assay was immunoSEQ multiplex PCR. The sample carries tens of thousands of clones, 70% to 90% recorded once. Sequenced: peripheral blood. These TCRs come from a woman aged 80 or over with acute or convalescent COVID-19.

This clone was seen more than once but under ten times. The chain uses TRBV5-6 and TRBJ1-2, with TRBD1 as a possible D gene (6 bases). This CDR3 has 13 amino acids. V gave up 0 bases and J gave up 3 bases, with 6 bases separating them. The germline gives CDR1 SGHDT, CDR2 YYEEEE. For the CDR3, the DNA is TGTGCCAGCAGCTTGGGACAGGACTATGGCTACACCTTC. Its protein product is CASSLGQDYGYTF. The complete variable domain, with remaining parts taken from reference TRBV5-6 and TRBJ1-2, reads DAGVTQSPTHLIKTRGQQVTLRCSPKSGHDTVSWYQQALGQGPQFIFQYYEEEERQRGNFPDRFSGHQFPNYSSELNVNALLLGDSALYLCASSLGQDYGYTFGSGTRLTVV.

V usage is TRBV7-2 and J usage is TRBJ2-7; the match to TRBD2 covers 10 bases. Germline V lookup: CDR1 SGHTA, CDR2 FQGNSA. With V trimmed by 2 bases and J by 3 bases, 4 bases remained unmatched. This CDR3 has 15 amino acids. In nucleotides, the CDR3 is TGTGCCAGCAGCTTAACGCCTAGCGGGGGCTACGAGCAGTACTTC. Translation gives CASSLTPSGGYEQYF.

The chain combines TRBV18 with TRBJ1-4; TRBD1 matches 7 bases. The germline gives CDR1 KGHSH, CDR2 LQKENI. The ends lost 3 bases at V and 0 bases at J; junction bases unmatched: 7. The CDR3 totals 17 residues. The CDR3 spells CASSPLRQGSTNEKLFF. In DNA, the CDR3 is TGTGCCAGCTCACCCCTTCGACAGGGATCAACTAATGAAAAACTGTTTTTT.

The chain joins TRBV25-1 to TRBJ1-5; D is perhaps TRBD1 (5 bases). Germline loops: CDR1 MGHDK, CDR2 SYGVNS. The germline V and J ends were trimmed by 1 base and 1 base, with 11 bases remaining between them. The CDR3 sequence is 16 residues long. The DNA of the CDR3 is TGTGCCAGCAGTGAATCAGGGAGGATGAGCAATCAGCCCCAGCATTTT. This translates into CASSESGRMSNQPQHF.

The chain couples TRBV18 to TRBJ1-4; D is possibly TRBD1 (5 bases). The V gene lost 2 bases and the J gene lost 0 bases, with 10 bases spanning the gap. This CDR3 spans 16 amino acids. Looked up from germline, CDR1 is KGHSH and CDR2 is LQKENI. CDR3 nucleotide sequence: TGTGCCAGCTCACCATCTAGGGGTACAACTAATGAAAAACTGTTTTTT. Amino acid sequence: CASSPSRGTTNEKLFF.

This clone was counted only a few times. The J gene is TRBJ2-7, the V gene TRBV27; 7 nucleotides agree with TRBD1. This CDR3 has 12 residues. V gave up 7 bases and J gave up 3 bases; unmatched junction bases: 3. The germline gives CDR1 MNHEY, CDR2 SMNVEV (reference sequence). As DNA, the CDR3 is TGTGCCAGCAAAGACAGGGACTACGAGCAGTACTTC. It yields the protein CASKDRDYEQYF.

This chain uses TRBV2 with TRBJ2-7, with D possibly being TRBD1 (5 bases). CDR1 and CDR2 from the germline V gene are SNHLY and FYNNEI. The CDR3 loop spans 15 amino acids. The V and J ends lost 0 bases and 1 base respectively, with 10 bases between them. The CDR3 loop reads CASSEAESGSYEQYF. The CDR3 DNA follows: TGTGCCAGCAGTGAAGCGGAATCAGGGTCCTACGAGCAGTACTTC. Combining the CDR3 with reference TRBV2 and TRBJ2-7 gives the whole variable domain EPEVTQTPSHQVTQMGQEVILRCVPISNHLYFYWYRQILGQKVEFLVSFYNNEISEKSEIFDDQFSVERPDGSNFTLKIRSTKLEDSAMYFCASSEAESGSYEQYFGPGTRLTVT.

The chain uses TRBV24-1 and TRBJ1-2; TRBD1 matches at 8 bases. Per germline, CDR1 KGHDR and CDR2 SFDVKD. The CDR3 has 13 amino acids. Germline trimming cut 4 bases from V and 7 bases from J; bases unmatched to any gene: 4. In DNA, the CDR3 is TGTGCCACCAGTGACTGGACAGGGAGTGGCTACACCTTC. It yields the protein CATSDWTGSGYTF.

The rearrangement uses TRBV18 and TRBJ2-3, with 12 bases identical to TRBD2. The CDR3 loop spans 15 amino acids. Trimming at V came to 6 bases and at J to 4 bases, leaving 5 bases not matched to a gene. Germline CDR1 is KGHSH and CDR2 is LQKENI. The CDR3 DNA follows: TGTGCCAGCTCTCTAGCGGGGGGGAGAGCAGATACGCAGTATTTT. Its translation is CASSLAGGRADTQYF.

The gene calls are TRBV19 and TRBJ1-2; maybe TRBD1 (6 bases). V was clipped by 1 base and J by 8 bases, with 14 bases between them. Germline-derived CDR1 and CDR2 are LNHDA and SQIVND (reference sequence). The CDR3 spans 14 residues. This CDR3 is CASSIAGGGQGYTF. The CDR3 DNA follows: TGTGCCAGTAGTATAGCGGGAGGAGGACAGGGCTACACCTTC.

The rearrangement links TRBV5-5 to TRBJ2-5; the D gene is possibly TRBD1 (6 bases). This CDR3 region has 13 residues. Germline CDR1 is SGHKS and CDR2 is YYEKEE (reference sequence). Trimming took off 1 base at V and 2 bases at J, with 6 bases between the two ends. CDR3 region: CASSLRGQETQYF. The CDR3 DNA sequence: TGTGCCAGCAGCTTGAGGGGGCAAGAGACCCAGTACTTC.

The CDR3 nucleotides read TGTGCCAGCAGCGATAAGGGAGCAACTAATGAAAAACTGTTTTTT. Encoded protein: CASSDKGATNEKLFF. The rearrangement joins TRBV6-5 to TRBJ1-4; unclear D gene. The V and J ends lost 6 bases and 0 bases respectively, with 11 bases between them. Per germline, CDR1 MNHEY and CDR2 SVGAGI. The CDR3 extends over 15 amino acids.

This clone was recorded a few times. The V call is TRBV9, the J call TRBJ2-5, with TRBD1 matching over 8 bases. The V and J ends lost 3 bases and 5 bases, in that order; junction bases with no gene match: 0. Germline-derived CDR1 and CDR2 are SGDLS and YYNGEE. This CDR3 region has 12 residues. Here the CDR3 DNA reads TGTGCCAGCAGCGGGACAGGGGAGACCCAGTACTTC. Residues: CASSGTGETQYF.

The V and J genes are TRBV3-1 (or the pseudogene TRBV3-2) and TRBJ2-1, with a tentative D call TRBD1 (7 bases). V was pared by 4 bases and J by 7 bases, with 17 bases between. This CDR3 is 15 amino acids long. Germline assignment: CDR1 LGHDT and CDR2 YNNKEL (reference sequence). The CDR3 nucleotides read TGTGCCAGCAGCCCCACCGGGACAGCGGGTAATGAGCAGTTCTTC. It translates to CASSPTGTAGNEQFF.

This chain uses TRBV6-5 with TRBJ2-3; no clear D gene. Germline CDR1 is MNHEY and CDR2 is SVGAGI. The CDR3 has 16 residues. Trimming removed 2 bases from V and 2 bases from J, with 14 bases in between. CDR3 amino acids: CASSYLGSGVTDTQYF. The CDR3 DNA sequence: TGTGCCAGCAGTTACCTCGGAAGTGGAGTCACAGATACGCAGTATTTT.

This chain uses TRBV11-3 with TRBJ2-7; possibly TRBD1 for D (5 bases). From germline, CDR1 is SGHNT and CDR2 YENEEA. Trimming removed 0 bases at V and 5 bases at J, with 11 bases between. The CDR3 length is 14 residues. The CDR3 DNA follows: TGTGCCAGCAGCTTAGATAGTAAGGGGCACGAGCAGTACTTC. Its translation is CASSLDSKGHEQYF.

CDR3 loop: CASSLRKGLAGSDTQYF. The CDR3 DNA reads as TGTGCCAGCAGTTTAAGGAAGGGACTAGCGGGGTCGGATACGCAGTATTTT. This chain connects TRBV27 to TRBJ2-3, with 13 nucleotides matching TRBD2. Germline V gene data show CDR1 as MNHEY and CDR2 as SMNVEV (reference sequence). J was trimmed by 6 bases and V by 2 bases; bases with no gene match: 8. This CDR3 has 17 amino acids.

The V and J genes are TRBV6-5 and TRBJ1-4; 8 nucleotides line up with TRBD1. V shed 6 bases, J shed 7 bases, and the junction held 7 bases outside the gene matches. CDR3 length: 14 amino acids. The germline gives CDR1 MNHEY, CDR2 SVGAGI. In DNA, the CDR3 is TGTGCCAGCAGCCATACAGGGGGAAGTGAAAAACTGTTTTTT. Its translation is CASSHTGGSEKLFF.

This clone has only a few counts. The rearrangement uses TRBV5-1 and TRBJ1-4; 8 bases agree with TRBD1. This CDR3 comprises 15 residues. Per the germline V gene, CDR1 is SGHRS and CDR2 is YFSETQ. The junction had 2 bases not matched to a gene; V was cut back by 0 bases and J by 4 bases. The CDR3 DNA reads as TGCGCCAGCAGCTTGGCCGGACAGGGTAATGAAAAACTGTTTTTT. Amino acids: CASSLAGQGNEKLFF.

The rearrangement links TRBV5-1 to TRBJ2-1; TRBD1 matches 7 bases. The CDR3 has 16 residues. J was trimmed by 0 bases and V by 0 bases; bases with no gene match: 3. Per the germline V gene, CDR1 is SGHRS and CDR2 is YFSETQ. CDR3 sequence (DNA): TGCGCCAGCAGCTTGGAGGGGGCGGTCTCCTACAATGAGCAGTTCTTC. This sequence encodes CASSLEGAVSYNEQFF.

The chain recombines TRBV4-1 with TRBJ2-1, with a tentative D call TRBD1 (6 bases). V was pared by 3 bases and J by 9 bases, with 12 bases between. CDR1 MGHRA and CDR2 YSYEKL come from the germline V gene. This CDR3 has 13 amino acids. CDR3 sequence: CASSQYIGGEQFF. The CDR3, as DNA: TGCGCCAGCAGCCAGTACATAGGGGGTGAGCAGTTCTTC.

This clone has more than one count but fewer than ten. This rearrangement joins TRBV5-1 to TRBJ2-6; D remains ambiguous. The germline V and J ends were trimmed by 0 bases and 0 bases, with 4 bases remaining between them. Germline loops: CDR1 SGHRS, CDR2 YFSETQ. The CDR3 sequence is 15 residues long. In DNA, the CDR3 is TGCGCCAGCAGCTTGGACGGCTCTGGGGCCAACGTCCTGACTTTC. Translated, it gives CASSLDGSGANVLTF.

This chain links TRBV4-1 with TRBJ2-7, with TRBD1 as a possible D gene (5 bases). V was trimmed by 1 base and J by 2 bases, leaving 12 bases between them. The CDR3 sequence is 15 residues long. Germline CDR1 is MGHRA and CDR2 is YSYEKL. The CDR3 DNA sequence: TGCGCCAGCAGCCAAGGTAGAGACAGTACCTACGAGCAGTACTTC. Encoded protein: CASSQGRDSTYEQYF.

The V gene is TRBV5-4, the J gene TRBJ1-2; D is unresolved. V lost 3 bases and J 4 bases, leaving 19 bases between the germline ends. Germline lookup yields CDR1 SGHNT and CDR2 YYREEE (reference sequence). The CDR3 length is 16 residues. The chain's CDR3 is CASSSAGLRDTYGYTF. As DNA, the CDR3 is TGTGCCAGCAGCTCGGCGGGTCTACGTGACACCTATGGCTACACCTTC.

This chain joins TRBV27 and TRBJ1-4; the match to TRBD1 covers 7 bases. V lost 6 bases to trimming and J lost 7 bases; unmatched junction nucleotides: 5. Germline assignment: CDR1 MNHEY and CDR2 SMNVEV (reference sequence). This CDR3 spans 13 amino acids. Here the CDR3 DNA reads TGTGCCAGCAGAATTGGACAGGTTGAAAAACTGTTTTTT. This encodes CASRIGQVEKLFF.

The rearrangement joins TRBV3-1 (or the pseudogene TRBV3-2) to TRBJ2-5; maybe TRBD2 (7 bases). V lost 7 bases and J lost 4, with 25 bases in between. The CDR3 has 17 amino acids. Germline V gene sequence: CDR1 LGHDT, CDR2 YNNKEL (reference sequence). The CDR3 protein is CASTSSGRGPLSETQYF. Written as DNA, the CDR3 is TGTGCCAGCACCTCGTCGGGGCGGGGGCCCTTGTCAGAGACCCAGTACTTC.

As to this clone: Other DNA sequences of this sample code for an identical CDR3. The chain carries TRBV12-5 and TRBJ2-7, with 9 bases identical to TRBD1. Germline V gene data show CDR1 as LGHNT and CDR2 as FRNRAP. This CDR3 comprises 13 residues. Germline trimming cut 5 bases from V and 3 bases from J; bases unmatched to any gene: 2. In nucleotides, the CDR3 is TGTGCTAGTGGTCTGGACAGGGGCTACGAGCAGTACTTC. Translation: CASGLDRGYEQYF. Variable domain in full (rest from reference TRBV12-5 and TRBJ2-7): DARVTQTPRHKVTEMGQEVTMRCQPILGHNTVFWYRQTMMQGLELLAYFRNRAPLDDSGMPKDRFSAEMPDATLATLKIQPSEPRDSAVYFCASGLDRGYEQYFGPGTRLTVT.

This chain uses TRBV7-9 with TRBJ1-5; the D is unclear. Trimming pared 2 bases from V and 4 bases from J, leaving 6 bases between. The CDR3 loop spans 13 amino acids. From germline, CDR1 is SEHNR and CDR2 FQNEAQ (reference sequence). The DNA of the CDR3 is TGTGCCAGCAGCTTAAGCGAAAATCAGCCCCAGCATTTT. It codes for CASSLSENQPQHF.

As DNA, the CDR3 is TGTGCCAGCAATTTAGGGGGCAACTATGGCTACACCTTC. The encoded protein is CASNLGGNYGYTF. The rearrangement links TRBV2 to TRBJ1-2; 7 positions agree with TRBD1. CDR1 and CDR2 (germline): SNHLY, FYNNEI. Unmatched junction bases numbered 4, after V lost 7 bases and J lost 2 bases. The CDR3 runs to 13 residues.

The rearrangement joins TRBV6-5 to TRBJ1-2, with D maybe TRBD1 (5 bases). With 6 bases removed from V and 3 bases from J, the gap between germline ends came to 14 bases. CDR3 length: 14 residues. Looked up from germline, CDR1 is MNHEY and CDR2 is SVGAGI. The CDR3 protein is CASSLTAFDYGYTF. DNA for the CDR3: TGTGCCAGCAGCCTGACAGCGTTTGACTATGGCTACACCTTC.

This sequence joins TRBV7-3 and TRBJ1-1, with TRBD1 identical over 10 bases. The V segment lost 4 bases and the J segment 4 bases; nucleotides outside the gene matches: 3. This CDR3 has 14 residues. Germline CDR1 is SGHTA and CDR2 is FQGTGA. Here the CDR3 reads CASSSTGGFTEAFF. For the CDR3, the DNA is TGTGCCAGCAGCTCGACAGGGGGCTTCACTGAAGCTTTCTTT.

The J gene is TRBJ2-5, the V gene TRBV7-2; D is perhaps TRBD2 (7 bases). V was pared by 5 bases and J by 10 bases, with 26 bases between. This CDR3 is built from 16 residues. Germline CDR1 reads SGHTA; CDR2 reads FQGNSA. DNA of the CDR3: TGTGCCAGCAGCCTACGGCGGGGGCCCGCCGCCGGGGACCAGTACTTC. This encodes CASSLRRGPAAGDQYF. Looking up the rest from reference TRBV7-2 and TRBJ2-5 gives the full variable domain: GAGVSQSPSNKVTEKGKDVELRCDPISGHTALYWYRQSLGQGLEFLIYFQGNSAPDKSGLPSDRFSAERTGGSVSTLTIQRTQQEDSAVYLCASSLRRGPAAGDQYFGPGTRLLVL.